The sequence of this TCR beta chain was determined in a study of Graves' ophthalmopathy and Graves' hyperthyroidism (dated by TCRdb to between 2017 and 2018). With respect to the entire study: Peripheral blood was collected at initial diagnosis, prior to any treatment. The study used TCR beta repertoire signatures to distinguish Graves' ophthalmopathy from Graves' hyperthyroidism and to predict progression to ophthalmopathy. In total, approximately 140 blood samples were TCR-sequenced: under 45 ophthalmopathy, roughly 77 hyperthyroidism and approximately 17 hyperthyroidism-to-ophthalmopathy patients. To explore V-J signatures distinguishing ophthalmopathy from hyperthyroidism, a discovery set of 100 patients (roughly 45 ophthalmopathy, 57 stable hyperthyroidism) was enrolled. The independent validation cohort included approximately 19 hyperthyroidism patients plus 17 patients who later progressed from hyperthyroidism to ophthalmopathy. In more than five hyperthyroidism patients, the T-cell repertoires found in thyroid tissue were compared with those found in blood. Following sampling, methimazole starting at 30 mg daily was administered to hyperthyroidism patients, and high-dose intravenous methylprednisolone was administered to ophthalmopathy patients. The 100 or so discovery patients were divided at random into training and test sets in a 7:3 ratio. Paper-wide results and their limitations: Sample size was not predetermined statistically, and investigators were not blinded to group allocation. Ophthalmopathy was separated from stable hyperthyroidism by the 13-signature model with about 85% sensitivity and 81% to 83% specificity in cross-validation and with 80%/75% in the test set. Most expanded thyroid clonotypes with a frequency above 0.001 also appeared in blood, which suggests that blood repertoires may reflect the immune response in the thyroid. In validation, the model predicted ophthalmopathy progression with less than 71% sensitivity and roughly 78% specificity; roughly eleven predicted patients were CT-confirmed with GO in a median of around 6 months.

From cysteine to phenylalanine, the CDR3 is 14 amino acids long. Here the CDR3 DNA is all that survives: 42 bases in frame from base 1. CDR1 and CDR2 are read off the germline V gene as ENHRY and SYGVKD. At the junction V is shortened by 6 bases and J by 2 bases; bases outside the gene matches: 2. For repertoire sequencing, the TCR beta CDR3 regions were amplified from RNA transcripts. The first round was an RT-PCR using HTBI primers with the Qiagen OneStep RT-PCR kit, and this first round was followed by a second-round multiplex PCR, then size selection and purification. Libraries were sequenced paired-end with 100 bp reads on an Illumina HiSeq2000. As for the authors' bioinformatics: SOAPnuke was used for read processing, and reads with adapters, uncalled bases, a mean Phred below 15, or no exact constant-primer or identifier match were discarded. COPE v1.2.5 was used to merge high-quality paired reads. Unique nucleotide sequences were defined as clonotypes and aligned to IMGT TRB V, D and J references using MiTCR v1.1. Analysis was restricted to V-J combinations with a frequency above 0.0001, which covered roughly 99% of repertoires. A TCR clonal expansion and chaos score per V-J combination was defined as the ratio of F50 clonal expansion to chaos observed in the TCRdist matrix. Welch's t-statistics and random forest were used to narrow the features down to approximately twelve V-J combinations, which were then fed into a naive Bayes classifier. The Morisita-Horn index was used to measure how similar the thyroid and blood repertoires were. Starting from the raw public reads, TCRdb applied fastp trimming at Q25, assembled clones with MiXCR and retained in-frame beta chains. Rows with a matching CDR3 protein are joined into one entry that keeps the most common DNA and genes. These V and J calls derive from TCRdb rather than the authors' analysis. In all, the sample holds approximately 210,000 distinct CDR3 sequences, and approximately 29% of those were seen once. Jointly, the top ten make up approximately 8.6% of the sample.

Ophthalmopathy patients had moderately to severely active disease, Clinical Activity Score of at least 3, NOSPECS grade of at least 4, and disease duration under 3 months. Patients with other autoimmune diseases, uncontrolled infections, pregnancy or lactation were excluded from the study. Clinical symptoms, serum thyroxine, TRAb, thyroid ultrasound and orbital computed tomography were used for diagnosis. Ficoll-Paque density gradient centrifugation was used to isolate PBMCs from 10 ml of fresh peripheral blood. Trizol reagent was used to extract the total RNA, and its quality was then checked on an Agilent 2100 Bioanalyzer. This clonotype showed up many times. Its antigen is not yet known. No quality values exist for individual bases; no much larger clone is one base distant.

The clonotype comes from a man aged 50 to 60 with Graves' ophthalmopathy. Donor details come from another sample of the same person, matched by shared clones. The sequence links TRBV10-3 to TRBJ2-7, and 12 junctional nucleotides match TRBD1. The specimen sequenced was peripheral blood. This receptor carries the CDR3 CAIRGQGATYEQYF. The sequenced DNA is TGTGCCATCAGGGGACAGGGGGCGACCTACGAGCAGTACTTC.